This record concerns one T cell receptor (beta chain) sequence. V gave up 3 bases and J gave up 1 base, with 12 bases separating them. Germline CDR1 SEHNR, CDR2 FQNEAQ (reference sequence). CDR3 size: 15 residues. The source of the sample is a study of T cell changes during pregnancy in multiple sclerosis. Only in-frame clones appear in the TCRdb table, and some are missing; sequencing was by immunoSEQ multiplex PCR. Here the sample spans fewer than 35,000 clones, about 90% being singletons. Sequenced here: CD4+ T cells from peripheral blood mononuclear cells, sampled in the third trimester of pregnancy. The origin of this receptor is a female donor in good health, enrolled as a control in a pregnancy study. The chain employs TRBV7-9 and TRBJ1-1; no firm D call. The DNA of the CDR3 is TGTGCCAGCAGCTTGGGCAGGTATTCGAACACTGAAGCTTTCTTT. Translated: CASSLGRYSNTEAFF.